This T cell receptor beta chain came from a study of cytomegalovirus exposure and HLA in healthy donors. General observations from the study: The listing of roughly 160 TCR beta chains classed them as cytomegalovirus-associated. Prior analysis indicated that the majority of TCR beta V segments exhibited productivity approximately 90% or approximately 30% of the time.

Though nominally healthy at sampling, donors likely had unrecorded immune exposures. Both 60 Vbeta primers and 13 Jbeta primers went into the PCR. As processed by the authors: About 88 million unique TCR beta chains, roughly 11 million of them shared, were counted by a later analysis. Method: immunoSEQ multiplex PCR; TCRdb's copy keeps in-frame clones and lacks some. Clone size and the V and J calls come from that table; the DNA yielded D and trimming. The data contain under 200,000 clones, roughly 85% of them singletons. Concerning this clone itself: Its antigen is not identified.

Per the germline V gene, CDR1 is SNHLY and CDR2 is FYNNEI. V shed 10 bases, J shed 1 base, and the junction held 7 bases outside the gene matches. This CDR3 contains 13 residues. This chain links TRBV2 with TRBJ2-7; 7 bases fit TRBD2. The sequence derives from a man between 18 and 29 years old in good health and CMV-seropositive. The sample consisted of PBMCs. CDR3 DNA sequence: TGTGCCATCACGCCGGGGGGTTCCTACGAGCAGTACTTC. This encodes CAITPGGSYEQYF.